Below, one T cell receptor beta chain is given with its context. The sample is drawn from a study of blood T cell repertoires in COVID-19. Study-level information: From T cells, B-cell-depleted T cells, or PBMCs came the material, which was cDNA or gDNA.

Profiled with immunoSEQ multiplex PCR; TCRdb holds only in-frame clones, not every one. Among some 78,000 clones listed, around 90% were seen once. Sequenced material: peripheral blood. This TCR derives from a woman of 80 years or more with active or convalescent COVID-19.

Written as DNA, the CDR3 is TGTGCCAGCAGCTTAACTAGGGGGTTTGACACTGAAGCTTTCTTT. Its protein product is CASSLTRGFDTEAFF. This sequence joins TRBV5-6 and TRBJ1-1; TRBD1 is a possible D gene (6 bases). The V gene's germline CDR1 is SGHDT and CDR2 YYEEEE. This CDR3 spans 15 amino acids. Trimming cost V 2 bases and J 3 bases, with 14 bases left between them.